This T cell receptor (beta chain) was identified during a study of Ad26.COV2.S vaccination and SARS-CoV-2 variants. TCRdb's table, derived via immunoSEQ multiplex PCR, lists solely in-frame clones and lacks some. The sample yields over 350,000 clones, roughly nine tenths seen once. The sample's treatment: around 19 received Ad26.COV2.S at low or high dose, single or two shots; roughly 5 received placebo; per-sample allocation not given. Material that was analyzed had been drawn on day 63 after the first vaccine or placebo injection. This adult donor, from Boston, was 18-55 years old. The germline V gene encodes CDR1 LGHDT and CDR2 YNNKEL (reference sequence). This CDR3 region has 13 residues. V lost 6 bases, J lost 1 base, and 9 bases lay in between.

Sequenced here: peripheral blood, sampled in a trial of Ad26.COV2.S vaccine versus placebo. J is TRBJ1-2 and V is TRBV3-1 (or the pseudogene TRBV3-2); D gene uncertain. This TCR came from a person aged 18-60 years who received the Ad26.COV2.S COVID-19 vaccine or a placebo. CDR3 loop: CASSPDINYGYTF. In DNA, the CDR3 is TGTGCCAGCAGTCCCGATATTAACTATGGCTACACCTTC.